The 2 T cell receptor beta chains below all came from one sample that was sequenced in a study of shared clonotypes between healthy human individuals. Some clones are missing from TCRdb's copy, which holds only in-frame ones; the method was immunoSEQ multiplex PCR. The repertoire consists of roughly 1,800,000 clones, with about 95% occurring once and the leading ten covering under 1.5%. As defined, naive CD8 cells were CD45RO-negative and positively selected for CCR7, with terminally differentiated effector memory CD45RA+ cells excluded. Source material: naive CD8+ T cells sorted from blood. These TCRs come from a man aged 18-30 years in good health.

The chain is built from TRBV18 and TRBJ2-7, with TRBD2 as a possible D gene (5 bases). Trimming cost V 3 bases and J 2 bases, with 11 bases left between them. CDR1 KGHSH and CDR2 LQKENI come from the germline V gene. This CDR3 region has 14 residues. CDR3 DNA: TGTGCCAGCTCACCGGCCGGACTTACCTACGAGCAGTACTTC. Residues: CASSPAGLTYEQYF.

As regards this clone: The same CDR3 also results from other DNA sequences found in this sample. The chain joins TRBV5-1 to TRBJ2-3, with D maybe TRBD1 (5 bases). Trimming shortened V by 3 bases and J by 4 bases, and 9 bases separated the two germline ends. CDR1 and CDR2 (germline): SGHRS, YFSETQ. The CDR3 covers 13 residues. The CDR3 protein is CASSWGAPDTQYF. The CDR3 region has the DNA TGCGCCAGCAGCTGGGGCGCCCCAGATACGCAGTATTTT.